This T cell receptor beta chain is drawn from a study of blood T cell repertoires in COVID-19. Method: immunoSEQ multiplex PCR; TCRdb's copy keeps in-frame clones and lacks some. The table shows about 260,000 clones, with 88% occurring only once. The junction had 5 bases not matched to a gene; V was cut back by 7 bases and J by 3 bases. The CDR3 consists of 13 residues. The germline gives CDR1 SNHLY, CDR2 FYNNEI. This receptor was obtained from a man in his 60s who had recovered from COVID-19. The chain recombines TRBV2 with TRBJ1-2; 7 bases are shared with TRBD1. Material for sequencing was peripheral blood. CDR3 sequence reads: CASTRDSYYGYTF. The CDR3 DNA reads TGTGCCAGCACCCGGGACAGTTACTATGGCTACACCTTC.